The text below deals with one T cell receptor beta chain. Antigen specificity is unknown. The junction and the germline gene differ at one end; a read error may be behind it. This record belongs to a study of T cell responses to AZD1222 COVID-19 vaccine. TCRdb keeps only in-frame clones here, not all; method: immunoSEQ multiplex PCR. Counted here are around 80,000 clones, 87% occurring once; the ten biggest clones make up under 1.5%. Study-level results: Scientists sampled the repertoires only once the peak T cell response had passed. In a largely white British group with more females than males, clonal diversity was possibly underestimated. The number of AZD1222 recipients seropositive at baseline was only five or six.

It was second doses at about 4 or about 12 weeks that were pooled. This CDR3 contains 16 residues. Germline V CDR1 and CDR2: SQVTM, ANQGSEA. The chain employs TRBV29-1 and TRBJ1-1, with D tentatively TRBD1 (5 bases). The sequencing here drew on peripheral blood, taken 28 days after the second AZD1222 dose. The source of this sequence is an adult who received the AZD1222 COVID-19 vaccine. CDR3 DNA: TGCAGCGTTGACGTTGGTATCGGACAAGACTTTACTGCAGCTTTCTTT. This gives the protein CSVDVGIGQDFTAAFF.